This T cell receptor beta chain was captured by sequencing in a study of T cell repertoires in cytomegalovirus infection. Germline values: CDR1 DFQATT, CDR2 SNEGSKA (reference sequence). The CDR3 runs 13 residues. Losses at the gene ends were 3 bases for V and 3 bases for J; bases not matched to a gene: 4. To note about this clonotype: The target antigen is unknown.

Using its own MiXCR run on the reads, TCRdb lists one record per CDR3 protein. Of about 480,000 distinct CDR3 sequences in the sample, 33% are singletons; the top ten hold 17%. The sample consisted of cultured PBMCs, taken from culture after CMV antigen stimulation. V usage is TRBV20-1 and J usage is TRBJ2-5; 7 bases match TRBD2. The receptor was isolated from a human donor in good health (CMV status not recorded). Some clones in this sample may be carry-over from other donors' samples. In DNA form, the CDR3 reads TGCAGTGCTAGTTACCGGGAGGAAGAGACCCAGTACTTC. It encodes CSASYREEETQYF.